The present TCR beta chain was sequenced within a study of blood T cell repertoires in COVID-19. Measured with immunoSEQ multiplex PCR; TCRdb has only the in-frame clones, and not every one. The sample contains over 95,000 clones, 65% to 85% of which appear only once. The CDR3 covers 12 residues. Trimming removed 10 bases from V and 3 bases from J, with 9 bases in between. The germline CDR1 and CDR2 sequences are MDHEN and SYDVKM. This sequence joins TRBV28 and TRBJ2-2; D remains ambiguous. The sample consisted of peripheral blood. This clonotype originated in a woman aged 55-69 years with acute or convalescent COVID-19. CDR3 region: CATPNYTGELFF. In DNA, the CDR3 is TGTGCCACCCCAAATTACACCGGGGAGCTGTTTTTT.